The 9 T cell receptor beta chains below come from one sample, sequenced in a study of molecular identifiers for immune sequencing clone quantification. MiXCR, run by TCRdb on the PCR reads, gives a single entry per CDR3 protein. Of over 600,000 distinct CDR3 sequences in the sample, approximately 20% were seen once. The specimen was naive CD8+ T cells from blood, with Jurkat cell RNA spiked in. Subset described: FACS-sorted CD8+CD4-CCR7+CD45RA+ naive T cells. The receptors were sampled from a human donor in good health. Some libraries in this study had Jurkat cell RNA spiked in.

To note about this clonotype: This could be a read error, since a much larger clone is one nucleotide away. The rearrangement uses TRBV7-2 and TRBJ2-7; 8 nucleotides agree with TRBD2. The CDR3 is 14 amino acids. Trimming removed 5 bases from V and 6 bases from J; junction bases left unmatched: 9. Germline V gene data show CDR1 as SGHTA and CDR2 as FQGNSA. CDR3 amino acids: CASSPLLLAGEQYF. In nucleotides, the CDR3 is TGTGCCAGCAGCCCGCTACTCCTAGCGGGCGAGCAGTACTTC.

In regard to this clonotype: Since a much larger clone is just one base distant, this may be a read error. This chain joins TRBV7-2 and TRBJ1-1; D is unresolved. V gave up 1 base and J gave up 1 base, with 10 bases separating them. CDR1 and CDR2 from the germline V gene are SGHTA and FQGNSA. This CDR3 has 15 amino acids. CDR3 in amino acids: CASSLVELANTEAFF. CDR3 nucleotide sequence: TGTGCCAGCAGCTTAGTTGAGCTGGCGAACACTGAAGCTTTCTTT.

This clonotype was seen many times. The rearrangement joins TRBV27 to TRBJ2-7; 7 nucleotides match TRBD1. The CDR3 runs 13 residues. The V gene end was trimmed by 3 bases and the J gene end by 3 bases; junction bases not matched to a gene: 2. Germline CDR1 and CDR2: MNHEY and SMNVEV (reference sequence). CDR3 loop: CASSFRDSYEQYF. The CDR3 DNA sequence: TGTGCCAGCAGTTTCCGGGACAGCTACGAGCAGTACTTC.

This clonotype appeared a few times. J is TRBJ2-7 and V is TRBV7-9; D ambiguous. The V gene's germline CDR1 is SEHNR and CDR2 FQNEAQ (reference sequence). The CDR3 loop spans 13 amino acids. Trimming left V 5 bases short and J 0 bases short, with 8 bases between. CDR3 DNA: TGTGCCAGCAGCAAAGAGAGCTCCTACGAGCAGTACTTC. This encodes CASSKESSYEQYF.

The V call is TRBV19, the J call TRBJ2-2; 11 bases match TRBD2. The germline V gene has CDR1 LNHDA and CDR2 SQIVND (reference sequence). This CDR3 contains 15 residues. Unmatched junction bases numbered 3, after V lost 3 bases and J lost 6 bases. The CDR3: CASSMRLAGPGELFF. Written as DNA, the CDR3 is TGTGCCAGTAGTATGAGACTAGCGGGACCCGGGGAGCTGTTTTTT.

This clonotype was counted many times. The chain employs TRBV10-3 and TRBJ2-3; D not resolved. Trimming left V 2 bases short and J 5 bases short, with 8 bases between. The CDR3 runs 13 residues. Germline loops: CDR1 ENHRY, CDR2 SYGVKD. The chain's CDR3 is CAISEAELDTQYF. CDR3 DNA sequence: TGTGCCATCAGTGAGGCAGAACTAGATACGCAGTATTTT.

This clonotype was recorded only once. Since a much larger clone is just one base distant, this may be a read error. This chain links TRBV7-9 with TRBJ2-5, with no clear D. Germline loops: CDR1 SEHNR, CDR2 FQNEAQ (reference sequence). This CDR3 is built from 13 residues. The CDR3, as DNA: TGTGCCAGCAGCTTAATGGTACAAGAGACCCGGTACTTC. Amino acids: CASSLMVQETRYF.

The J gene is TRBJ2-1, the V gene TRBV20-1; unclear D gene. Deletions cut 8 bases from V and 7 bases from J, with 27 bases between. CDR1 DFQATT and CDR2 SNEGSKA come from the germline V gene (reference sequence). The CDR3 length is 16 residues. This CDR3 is CSPATACLVSANEQFF. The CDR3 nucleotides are TGCAGTCCTGCGACCGCTTGCCTCGTTTCTGCTAATGAGCAGTTCTTC.

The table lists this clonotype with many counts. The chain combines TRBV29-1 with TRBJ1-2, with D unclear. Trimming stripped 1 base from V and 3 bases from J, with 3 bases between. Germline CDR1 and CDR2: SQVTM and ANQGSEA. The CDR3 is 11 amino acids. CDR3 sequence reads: CSVEADYGYTF. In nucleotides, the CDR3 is TGCAGCGTTGAAGCTGACTATGGCTACACCTTC. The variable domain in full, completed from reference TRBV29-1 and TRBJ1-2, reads SAVISQKPSRDICQRGTSLTIQCQVDSQVTMMFWYRQQPGQSLTLIATANQGSEATYESGFVIDKFPISRPNLTFSTLTVSNMSPEDSSIYLCSVEADYGYTFGSGTRLTVV.